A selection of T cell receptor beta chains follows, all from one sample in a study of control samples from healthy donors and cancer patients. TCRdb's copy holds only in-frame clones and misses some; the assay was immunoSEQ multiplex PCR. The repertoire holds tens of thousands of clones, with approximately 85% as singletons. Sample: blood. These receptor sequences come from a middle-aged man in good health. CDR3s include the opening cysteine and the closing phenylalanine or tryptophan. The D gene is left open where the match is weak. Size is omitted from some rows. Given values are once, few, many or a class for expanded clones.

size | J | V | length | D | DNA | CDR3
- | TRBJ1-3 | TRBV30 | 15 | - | TGTGCCTGGAGCTTTGGAGTCCTCTCTGGAAACACCATATATTTT | CAWSFGVLSGNTIYF
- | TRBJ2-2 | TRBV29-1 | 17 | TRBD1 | TGCAGCGTTGGGGGCCAAACAGGGGGATGGAACACCGGGGAGCTGTTTTTT | CSVGGQTGGWNTGELFF
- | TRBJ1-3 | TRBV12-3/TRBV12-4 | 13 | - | TGTGCCAGCGACACGGGCGGAGGAAACACCATATATTTT | CASDTGGGNTIYF
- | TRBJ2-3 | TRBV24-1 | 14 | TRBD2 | TGTGCCACCAGTGAATCGGGGAGGGCAGATACGCAGTATTTT | CATSESGRADTQYF
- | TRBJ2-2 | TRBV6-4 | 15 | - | TGTGCCAGCAGTGATGGCGGGTTAGGCACCGGGGAGCTGTTTTTT | CASSDGGLGTGELFF
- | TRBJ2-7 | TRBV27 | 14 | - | TGTGCCAGCAGGATACAAGGGGGGCCCTACGAGCAGTACTTC | CASRIQGGPYEQYF
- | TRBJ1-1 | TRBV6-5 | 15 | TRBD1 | TGTGCCAGCAGTTACTCGTCCGGGACAGGGACCAAAGCTTTCTTT | CASSYSSGTGTKAFF
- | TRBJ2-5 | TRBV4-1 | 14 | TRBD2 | TGCGCCAGCAGCCAATTGGGACTAGTGGAGACCCAGTACTTC | CASSQLGLVETQYF
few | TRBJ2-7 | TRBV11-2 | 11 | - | TGTGCCAGCAGTCGGAATTACGAGCAGTACTTC | CASSRNYEQYF
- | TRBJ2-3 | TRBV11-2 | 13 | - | TGTGCCAGCAGCTTAGGGACTGGGGATACGCAGTATTTT | CASSLGTGDTQYF
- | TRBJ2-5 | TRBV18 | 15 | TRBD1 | TGTGCCAGCTCAAATATGGGACAGGGGGGAGAGACCCAGTACTTC | CASSNMGQGGETQYF
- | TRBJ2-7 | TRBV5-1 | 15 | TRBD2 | TGCGCCAGCAGCGGGGGACTAGCGGGGGAATACGAGCAGTACTTC | CASSGGLAGEYEQYF
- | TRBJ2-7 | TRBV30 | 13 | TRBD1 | TGTGCCCAGGACAGGGGGGGTTCCTACGAGCAGTACTTC | CAQDRGGSYEQYF
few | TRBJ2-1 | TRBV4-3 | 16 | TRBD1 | TGCGCCAGCAGCCAGACACAGGGGGGCGTCTACAATGAGCAGTTCTTC | CASSQTQGGVYNEQFF
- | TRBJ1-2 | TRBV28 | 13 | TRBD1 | TGTGCCAGCAGCCCCTCCACAGGGGACGGCTACACCTTC | CASSPSTGDGYTF
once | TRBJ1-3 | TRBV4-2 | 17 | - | TGTGCCAGCAGCCGAGTTGAGAAGATTGGCTCTGGAAACACCATATATTTT | CASSRVEKIGSGNTIYF
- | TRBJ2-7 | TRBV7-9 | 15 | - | TGTGCCAGCAGCTTAGTAAGCCAGGGAGGATACGAGCAGTACTTC | CASSLVSQGGYEQYF
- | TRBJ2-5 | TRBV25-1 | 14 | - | TGTGCCAGCAGTGTACCCAGTCGCCCGGAGACCCAGTACTTC | CASSVPSRPETQYF
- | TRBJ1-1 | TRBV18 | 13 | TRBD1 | TGTGCCAGCTCACCGGACAGGGGCACTGAAGCTTTCTTT | CASSPDRGTEAFF
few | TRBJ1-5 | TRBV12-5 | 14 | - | TGTGCTAGTGGTTCGGACATGACCAATCAGCCCCAGCATTTT | CASGSDMTNQPQHF
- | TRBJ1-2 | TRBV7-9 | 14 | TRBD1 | TGTGCCAGCAGCTCTTCCGCACAGGGGTATGGCTACACCTTC | CASSSSAQGYGYTF
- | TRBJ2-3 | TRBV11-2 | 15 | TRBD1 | TGTGCCAGCAGACCATCACAGGGGGCGCATACTACGCAGTATTTT | CASRPSQGAHTTQYF
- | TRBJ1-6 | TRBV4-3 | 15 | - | TGCGCCAGCAGCCGCGTAATCTTCGGGGATTCACCCCTCCACTTT | CASSRVIFGDSPLHF
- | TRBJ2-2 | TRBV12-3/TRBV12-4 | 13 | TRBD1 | TGTGCCAGCAGGGGACAGGGGGCCGGGGAGCTGTTTTTT | CASRGQGAGELFF
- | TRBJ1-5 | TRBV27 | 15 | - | TGTGCCAGCAGTTCGACCCGTCCGCAGAATCAGCCCCAGCATTTT | CASSSTRPQNQPQHF
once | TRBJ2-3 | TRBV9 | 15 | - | TGTGCCAGCAGCGCCAGCCACGGGAGCCTGGATACGCAGTATTTT | CASSASHGSLDTQYF
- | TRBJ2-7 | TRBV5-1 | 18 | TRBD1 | TGCGCCAGCAGCTTGGGTCTGCGGGACAGGTATCCGCCATACGAGCAGTACTTC | CASSLGLRDRYPPYEQYF
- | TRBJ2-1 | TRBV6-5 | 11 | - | TGTGCCAGCAGGCTATTAAATGAGCAGTTCTTC | CASRLLNEQFF
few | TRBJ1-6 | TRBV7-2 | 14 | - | TGTGCCAGCAGCGTTAGTGGGTTGGATTCACCCCTCCACTTT | CASSVSGLDSPLHF
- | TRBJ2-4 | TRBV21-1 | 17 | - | TGTGCCAGCAGCAAAGAGACAGTTACGACTCCCAAAAACATTCAGTACTTC | CASSKETVTTPKNIQYF
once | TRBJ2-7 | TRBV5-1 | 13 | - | TGCGCCAGCAGCTTACAGAACTCCTACGAGCAGTACTTC | CASSLQNSYEQYF
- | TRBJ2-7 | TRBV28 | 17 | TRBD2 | TGTGCCAGCAGTTTCATTCTTAGACTAGCGGCATCATACGAGCAGTACTTC | CASSFILRLAASYEQYF